The 7 T cell receptor beta chains in this list originate from one sample, sequenced in a study of cytomegalovirus exposure and HLA in healthy donors. Vbeta (60) and Jbeta (13) primers were used in the PCR. Sequencing used immunoSEQ multiplex PCR; TCRdb keeps in-frame clones, though not all of them. Here the sample spans some 200,000 clones, 75% to 90% being singletons. Material: PBMCs. The receptors shown here come from a young woman in good health and CMV-seronegative.

This chain connects TRBV5-5 to TRBJ1-5; possible D gene TRBD1, 5 bases. Germline CDR1 is SGHKS and CDR2 is YYEKEE (reference sequence). This CDR3 is built from 14 residues. Trimming took off 4 bases at V and 0 bases at J, with 8 bases between the two ends. The CDR3 DNA is TGTGCCAGCAGCCGACAGACTAGCAATCAGCCCCAGCATTTT. The encoded protein is CASSRQTSNQPQHF.

V usage is TRBV6-1 and J usage is TRBJ1-2; no definite D call. CDR1 MNHNS and CDR2 SASEGT come from the germline V gene. V lost 1 base to trimming and J lost 8 bases, with 11 bases between them. This CDR3 spans 13 amino acids. CDR3 in amino acids: CASSEDAARGYTF. The CDR3 DNA follows: TGTGCCAGCAGTGAAGACGCGGCGCGAGGCTACACCTTC.

The chain uses TRBV6-5 and TRBJ1-2; D might be TRBD1 (5 bases). The CDR3 sequence is 14 residues long. Germline V gene sequence: CDR1 MNHEY, CDR2 SVGAGI. The ends were cut back, 7 bases at V and 8 bases at J, with 20 bases in the middle. The CDR3 protein is CASTRGGGTGGYTF. DNA for the CDR3: TGTGCCAGCACCCGGGGGGGAGGTACGGGCGGCTACACCTTC.

This chain uses TRBV10-3 with TRBJ1-3; the D is unclear. This CDR3 has 12 residues. The V end lost 3 bases, the J end lost 7 bases, and 7 bases lay between the germline ends. CDR1 ENHRY and CDR2 SYGVKD come from the germline V gene. CDR3 coding DNA: TGTGCCATCAGTGATAGCCTCAACACCATATATTTT. It specifies CAISDSLNTIYF.

V is TRBV14 and J is TRBJ2-3, with a possible D match to TRBD2 (7 bases). Germline V CDR1 and CDR2: SGHDN, FVKESK. The CDR3 loop spans 16 amino acids. Between the trimmed V and J ends, which lost 4 bases and 3 bases, there was a span of 17 bases. The CDR3 spells CASSPLGGRGTDTQYF. As DNA, the CDR3 is TGTGCCAGCAGCCCCCTCGGGGGGCGAGGAACAGATACGCAGTATTTT. The variable domain in full, with the rest retrieved from reference TRBV14 and TRBJ2-3, is EAGVTQFPSHSVIEKGQTVTLRCDPISGHDNLYWYRRVMGKEIKFLLHFVKESKQDESGMPNNRFLAERTGGTYSTLKVQPAELEDSGVYFCASSPLGGRGTDTQYFGPGTRLTVL.

The chain combines TRBV7-9 with TRBJ2-3; 7 positions agree with TRBD2. The junction had 5 bases not matched to a gene; V was cut back by 2 bases and J by 0 bases. The CDR3 is 16 residues long. Germline V gene sequence: CDR1 SEHNR, CDR2 FQNEAQ (reference sequence). The CDR3 bases are TGTGCCAGCAGCTTACCGAGACTAGCTAGCACAGATACGCAGTATTTT. Amino acids: CASSLPRLASTDTQYF.

V and J are TRBV6-6 and TRBJ1-1; TRBD1 agrees at 7 bases. The V gene end was trimmed by 9 bases and the J gene end by 1 base; junction bases not matched to a gene: 8. The germline V gene encodes CDR1 MNHNY and CDR2 SVGAGI (reference sequence). This CDR3 spans 14 amino acids. CDR3 in DNA: TGTGCCAGTCCACCGGAGGGGGCGAACACTGAAGCTTTCTTT. Its protein product is CASPPEGANTEAFF.